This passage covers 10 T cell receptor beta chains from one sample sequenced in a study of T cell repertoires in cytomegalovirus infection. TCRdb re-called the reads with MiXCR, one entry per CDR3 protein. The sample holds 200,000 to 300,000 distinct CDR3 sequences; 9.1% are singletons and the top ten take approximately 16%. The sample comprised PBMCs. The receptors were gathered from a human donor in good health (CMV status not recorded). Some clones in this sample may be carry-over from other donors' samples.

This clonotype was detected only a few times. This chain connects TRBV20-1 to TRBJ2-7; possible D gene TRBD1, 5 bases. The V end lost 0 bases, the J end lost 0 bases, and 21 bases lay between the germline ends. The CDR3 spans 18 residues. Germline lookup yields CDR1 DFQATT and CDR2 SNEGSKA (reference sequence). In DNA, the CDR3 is TGCAGTGCTAGAGACATGGGCGCAGGGAAATATGCCTCCTACGAGCAGTACTTC. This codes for CSARDMGAGKYASYEQYF.

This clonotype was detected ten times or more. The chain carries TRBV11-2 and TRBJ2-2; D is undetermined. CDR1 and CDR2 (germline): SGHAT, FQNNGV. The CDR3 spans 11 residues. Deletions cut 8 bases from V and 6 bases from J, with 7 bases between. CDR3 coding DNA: TGTGCCAGCCCTACGCCCGGGGAGCTGTTTTTT. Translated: CASPTPGELFF. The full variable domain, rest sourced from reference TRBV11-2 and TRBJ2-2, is EAGVAQSPRYKIIEKRQSVAFWCNPISGHATLYWYQQILGQGPKLLIQFQNNGVVDDSQLPKDRFSAERLKGVDSTLKIQPAKLEDSAVYLCASPTPGELFFGEGSRLTVL.

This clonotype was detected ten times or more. In DNA form, the CDR3 reads TGTGCCAGCAGTTACGTAAGTGGGAGAGATACGCAGTATTTT. Its protein product is CASSYVSGRDTQYF. This sequence joins TRBV6-2 or TRBV6-3 and TRBJ2-3, with TRBD2 as a possible D gene (5 bases). V was shortened by 2 bases and J by 5 bases, with 11 bases between the two germline ends. CDR3 length: 14 amino acids. CDR1 MNHEY and CDR2 SVGEGT come from the germline V gene.

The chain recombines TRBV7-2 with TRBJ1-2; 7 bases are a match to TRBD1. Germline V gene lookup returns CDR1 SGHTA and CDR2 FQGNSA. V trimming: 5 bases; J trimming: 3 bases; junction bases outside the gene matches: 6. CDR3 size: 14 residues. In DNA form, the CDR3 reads TGTGCCAGCAGCGCCGTCAGGGGGTACTATGGCTACACCTTC. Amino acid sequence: CASSAVRGYYGYTF.

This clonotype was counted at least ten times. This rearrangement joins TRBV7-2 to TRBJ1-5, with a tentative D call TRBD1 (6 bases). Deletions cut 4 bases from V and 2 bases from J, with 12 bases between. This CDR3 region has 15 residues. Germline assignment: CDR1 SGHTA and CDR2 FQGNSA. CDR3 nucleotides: TGTGCCAGCAGCTATCAAAGGGGGGGCAATCAGCCCCAGCATTTT. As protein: CASSYQRGGNQPQHF.

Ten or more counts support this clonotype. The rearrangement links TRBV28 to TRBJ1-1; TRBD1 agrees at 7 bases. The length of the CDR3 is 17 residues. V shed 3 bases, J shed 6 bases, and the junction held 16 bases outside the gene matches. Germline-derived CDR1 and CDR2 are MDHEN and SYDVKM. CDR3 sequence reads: CASSLRGGGNSRAEAFF. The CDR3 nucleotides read TGTGCCAGCAGTTTGAGAGGGGGCGGGAACTCGAGGGCTGAAGCTTTCTTT.

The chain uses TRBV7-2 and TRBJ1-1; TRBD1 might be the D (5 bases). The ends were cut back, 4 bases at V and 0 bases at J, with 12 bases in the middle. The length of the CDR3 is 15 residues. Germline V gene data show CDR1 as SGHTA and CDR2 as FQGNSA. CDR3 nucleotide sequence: TGTGCCAGCAGCTCGGGACTCATCTTGAACACTGAAGCTTTCTTT. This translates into CASSSGLILNTEAFF.

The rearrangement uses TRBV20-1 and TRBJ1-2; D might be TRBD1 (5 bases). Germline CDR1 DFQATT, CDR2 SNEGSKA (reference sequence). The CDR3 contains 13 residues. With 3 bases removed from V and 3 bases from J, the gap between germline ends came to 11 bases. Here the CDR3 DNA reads TGCAGTGCTAGGAAGACAGCTGACTATGGCTACACCTTC. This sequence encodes CSARKTADYGYTF.

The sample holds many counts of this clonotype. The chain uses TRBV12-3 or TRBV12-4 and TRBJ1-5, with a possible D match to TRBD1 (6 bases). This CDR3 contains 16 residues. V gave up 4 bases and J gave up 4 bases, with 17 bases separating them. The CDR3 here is CASSSLGGGRNQPQHF. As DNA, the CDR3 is TGTGCCAGCAGTTCCCTCGGGGGCGGTCGTAATCAGCCCCAGCATTTT.

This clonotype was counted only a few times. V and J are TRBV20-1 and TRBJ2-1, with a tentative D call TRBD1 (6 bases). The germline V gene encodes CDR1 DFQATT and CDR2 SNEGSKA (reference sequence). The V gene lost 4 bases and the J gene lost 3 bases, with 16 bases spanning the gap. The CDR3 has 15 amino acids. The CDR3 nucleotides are TGCAGTGCTACCTCAGCGAGGACAGACTACAATGAGCAGTTCTTC. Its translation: CSATSARTDYNEQFF.